This paragraph reports one TCR beta chain. One junction end disagrees with the germline gene, perhaps due to a read error. There are 13 residues in the CDR3. In germline, CDR1 is SGHAT, CDR2 FQNNGV. These data originate in a study of tumor-infiltrating lymphocytes in primary liver carcinoma. Study-level information: Sequenced samples came back with roughly 3.5 to 8 million productive TCRbeta reads, and the counts looked alike across tissue types.

The template, roughly 0.45 ug total RNA, yielded TCR beta cDNA made with a constant-region primer. Three rounds of nested multiplex PCR with slightly modified ARM-PCR produced TCR beta libraries. PCR rounds one and two used TRBV1-TRBV30 forward primers with a C-beta reverse primer for approximately 10 cycles each. TCRdb reprocessed the multiplex PCR reads with MiXCR, giving one entry per CDR3 protein. The sample consists of 55,000 or so distinct CDR3 sequences, less than 75% of them appearing once. Each 20-30 mg portion of unsorted bulk tissue served as the source for co-extraction of RNA and DNA. Whichever tumor sample was examined, it had over 80% viable tumor cells.

V usage is TRBV11-2 and J usage is TRBJ2-5; D is uncertain. This receptor was taken from a man in his forties with primary liver carcinoma and hepatitis B virus infection. Material: liver tumor tissue from sampling region 2. Subset given: tumor region T2, inferior pole. CDR3 DNA: TGTGCCAGCAGCTTAGTTCTCGAAGAGACCCAGTGGTTC. It codes for CASSLVLEETQWF.